The 4 T cell receptor beta chains listed next were all sequenced from one sample in a study of cytomegalovirus exposure and HLA in healthy donors. A multiplex PCR was run with 60 Vbeta primers and 13 Jbeta primers. Clones were sequenced by immunoSEQ multiplex PCR, and TCRdb holds only the in-frame ones, with some missing. The repertoire holds 220,000 or so clones, 75% seen once, with 1.8% in the top ten. The sample taken for sequencing was PBMCs. The receptors derive from a woman aged 30 to 39 in good health and CMV-seronegative.

The chain combines TRBV4-1 with TRBJ1-2, with D tentatively TRBD1 (5 bases). The CDR3 is 16 residues long. Trimming pared 0 bases from V and 5 bases from J, leaving 16 bases between. Looked up from germline, CDR1 is MGHRA and CDR2 is YSYEKL. The CDR3 sequence is CASSQDERRGAYGYTF. CDR3 DNA sequence: TGCGCCAGCAGCCAAGACGAGCGAAGGGGCGCTTATGGCTACACCTTC.

A single count supports this clone. The rearrangement links TRBV6-6 to TRBJ1-3; 10 bases line up with TRBD1. The CDR3 totals 13 residues. Germline CDR1 is MNHNY and CDR2 is SVGAGI (reference sequence). J lost 4 bases, V lost 8 bases, and 2 bases had no gene match. The CDR3 loop reads CASGTGVGNTIYF. The CDR3 DNA sequence: TGTGCCAGCGGGACAGGGGTCGGAAACACCATATATTTT.

The chain carries TRBV15 and TRBJ1-6; no reliable D call. The V and J ends lost 1 base and 5 bases respectively, with 6 bases between them. Looked up from germline, CDR1 is LNHNV and CDR2 is YYDKDF (reference sequence). The CDR3 totals 14 residues. The CDR3 is CATSRGLNNSPLHF. Written as DNA, the CDR3 is TGTGCCACCAGCAGAGGACTGAATAATTCACCCCTCCACTTT. The whole variable domain, remainder taken from reference TRBV15 and TRBJ1-6, is DAMVIQNPRYQVTQFGKPVTLSCSQTLNHNVMYWYQQKSSQAPKLLFHYYDKDFNNEADTPDNFQSRRPNTSFCFLDIRSPGLGDTAMYLCATSRGLNNSPLHFGNGTRLTVT.

This sequence joins TRBV5-6 and TRBJ1-2; a weak D match, TRBD1 (5 bases). Trimming stripped 4 bases from V and 8 bases from J, with 12 bases between. This CDR3 has 12 amino acids. The germline CDR1 and CDR2 sequences are SGHDT and YYEEEE. The CDR3 coding sequence is TGTGCCAGCAGCACGGGGACTATCGGCTACACCTTC. Translation gives CASSTGTIGYTF.